This T cell receptor beta chain was observed in a study of identical twins. J lost 2 bases, V lost 6 bases, and 9 bases had no gene match. The CDR3 is made up of 15 amino acids. Germline CDR1 and CDR2: MNHEY and SVGEGT. Via MiXCR, TCRdb re-called the 5' RACE reads, giving one row per CDR3 protein. The table includes a few hundred thousand distinct CDR3 sequences, nearly 10% detected once. These same data were also listed under a study on yellow fever vaccine responses in identical twins.

The source of this sequence is a woman between 18 and 30 years old in good health. V usage is TRBV6-2 or TRBV6-3 and J usage is TRBJ1-2; the match to TRBD1 covers 7 bases. Source material: PBMCs. The CDR3 bases are TGTGCCAGCAGGCCGACAGGGCGTCCGAACTATGGCTACACCTTC. Translating it yields CASRPTGRPNYGYTF.